This TCR beta chain is from a study of blood T cell repertoires in COVID-19. Overall study: Collection of acute and convalescent COVID-19 samples took place in the United States, Italy and Spain. Sources were T cells, B-cell-depleted T cells, or PBMCs; the material itself was cDNA or gDNA.

Enrollment of patients from Seattle took place during active infection, with longitudinal follow-up. Original processing methods: Amplified reference gene primers provided the basis for estimating nucleated cell counts. Assay used: immunoSEQ multiplex PCR; TCRdb lists only in-frame clones, some missing. V, J and clone size reflect that table, while D and trimming were determined from the DNA. Among 55,000 to 75,000 clones listed, roughly 72% were seen once. Germline V gene sequence: CDR1 SGHTA, CDR2 FQGNSA. V shed 0 bases and J shed 0 bases, with 8 bases lying between them. The CDR3 contains 16 residues.

Sequencing was done on a sample of peripheral blood. This sequence joins TRBV7-2 and TRBJ1-4, with a tentative D call TRBD1 (5 bases). This TCR was recovered from a woman aged 70-85 years with COVID-19, enrolled during active disease. CDR3 sequence reads: CASSLAGGATNEKLFF. CDR3 coding DNA: TGTGCCAGCAGCTTAGCTGGGGGGGCAACTAATGAAAAACTGTTTTTT.